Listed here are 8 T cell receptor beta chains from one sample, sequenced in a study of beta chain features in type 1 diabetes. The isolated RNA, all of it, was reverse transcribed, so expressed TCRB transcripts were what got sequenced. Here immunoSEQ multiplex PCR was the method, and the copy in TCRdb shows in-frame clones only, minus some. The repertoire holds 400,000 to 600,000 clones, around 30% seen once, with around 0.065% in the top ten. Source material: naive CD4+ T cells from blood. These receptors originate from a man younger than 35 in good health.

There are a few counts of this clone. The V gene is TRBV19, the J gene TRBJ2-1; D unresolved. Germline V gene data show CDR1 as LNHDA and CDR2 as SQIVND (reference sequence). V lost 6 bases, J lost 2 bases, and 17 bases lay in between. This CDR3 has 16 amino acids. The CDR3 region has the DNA TGTGCCAGTAGCACCGCGGAAGCGCCTACCTACAATGAGCAGTTCTTC. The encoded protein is CASSTAEAPTYNEQFF. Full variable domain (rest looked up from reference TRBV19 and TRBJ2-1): DGGITQSPKYLFRKEGQNVTLSCEQNLNHDAMYWYRQDPGQGLRLIYYSQIVNDFQKGDIAEGYSVSREKKESFPLTVTSAQKNPTAFYLCASSTAEAPTYNEQFFGPGTRLTVL.

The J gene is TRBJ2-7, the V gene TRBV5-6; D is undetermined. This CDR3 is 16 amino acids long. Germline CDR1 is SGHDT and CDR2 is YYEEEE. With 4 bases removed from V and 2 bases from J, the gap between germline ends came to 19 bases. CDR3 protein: CASSVGLGPVTYEQYF. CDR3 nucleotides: TGTGCCAGCAGCGTGGGTCTGGGCCCGGTTACCTACGAGCAGTACTTC.

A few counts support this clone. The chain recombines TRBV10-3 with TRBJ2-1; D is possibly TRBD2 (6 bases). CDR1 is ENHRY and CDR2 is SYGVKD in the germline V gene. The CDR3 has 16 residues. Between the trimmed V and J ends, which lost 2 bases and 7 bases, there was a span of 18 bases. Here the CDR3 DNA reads TGTGCCATCAGTGAGGAGTCGGGAGTGGCTCAGAATGAGCAGTTCTTC. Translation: CAISEESGVAQNEQFF.

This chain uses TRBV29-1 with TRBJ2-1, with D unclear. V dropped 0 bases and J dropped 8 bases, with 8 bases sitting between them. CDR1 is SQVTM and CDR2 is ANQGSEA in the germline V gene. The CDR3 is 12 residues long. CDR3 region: CSVEEGLDEQFF. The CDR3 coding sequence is TGCAGCGTTGAAGAAGGGCTCGATGAGCAGTTCTTC.

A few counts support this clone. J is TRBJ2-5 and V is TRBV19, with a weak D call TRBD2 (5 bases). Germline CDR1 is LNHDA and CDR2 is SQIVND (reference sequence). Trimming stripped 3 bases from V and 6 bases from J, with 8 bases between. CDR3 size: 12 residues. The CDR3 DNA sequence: TGTGCCAGTAGTATCGGGATGCAGACCCAGTACTTC. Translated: CASSIGMQTQYF.

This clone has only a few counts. The CDR3 DNA is TGTGCCAGCAGCGTAATCAGCGCGAACACCGGGGAGCTGTTTTTT. Translated, it gives CASSVISANTGELFF. The rearrangement joins TRBV9 to TRBJ2-2; D is unresolved. Deletions cut 1 base from V and 0 bases from J, with 7 bases between. Germline V gives CDR1 SGDLS, CDR2 YYNGEE. The CDR3 covers 15 residues.

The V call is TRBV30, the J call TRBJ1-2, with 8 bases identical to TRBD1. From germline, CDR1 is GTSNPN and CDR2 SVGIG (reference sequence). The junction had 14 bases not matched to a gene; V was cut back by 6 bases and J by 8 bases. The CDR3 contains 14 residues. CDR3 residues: CACPLGQGARGYTF. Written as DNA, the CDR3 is TGTGCCTGCCCCCTGGGGCAGGGGGCGCGCGGCTACACCTTC.

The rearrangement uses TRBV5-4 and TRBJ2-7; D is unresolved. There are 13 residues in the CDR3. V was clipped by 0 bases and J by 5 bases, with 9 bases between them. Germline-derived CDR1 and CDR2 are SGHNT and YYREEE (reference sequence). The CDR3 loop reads CASSLDPGNEQYF. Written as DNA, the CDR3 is TGTGCCAGCAGCTTGGACCCAGGCAACGAGCAGTACTTC.